The T cell receptor (beta chain) under discussion was sequenced for a study of cytomegalovirus exposure and HLA in healthy donors. Study findings and constraints: In vitro assays verified that three CMV-associated chains recognized CMV antigens specifically. The study listed 150 to 200 cytomegalovirus-associated TCR beta chains.

PCR involved 60 Vbeta and 13 Jbeta primers. TCRdb's copy holds only in-frame clones and misses some; the assay was immunoSEQ multiplex PCR. The profile shows around 64,000 clones, 75% to 85% of them singletons. V shed 3 bases, J shed 8 bases, and the junction held 9 bases outside the gene matches. The CDR3 is 15 residues long. Germline-derived CDR1 and CDR2 are LNHNV and YYDKDF (reference sequence). This clone is judged medium-sized. Antigen specificity is unknown. The TCR originated in a man in his late teens or twenties in good health and CMV-seropositive. Sequenced: PBMCs. The J gene is TRBJ1-5, the V gene TRBV15; the match to TRBD1 covers 8 bases. CDR3 DNA sequence: TGTGCCACCAGCAGCGCCTCAGGGGGCTACGAGCCCCAGCATTTT. This sequence encodes CATSSASGGYEPQHF. Full variable domain (missing parts from reference TRBV15 and TRBJ1-5): DAMVIQNPRYQVTQFGKPVTLSCSQTLNHNVMYWYQQKSSQAPKLLFHYYDKDFNNEADTPDNFQSRRPNTSFCFLDIRSPGLGDTAMYLCATSSASGGYEPQHFGDGTRLSIL.